This TCR beta chain was captured by sequencing in a study of blood T cell repertoires in COVID-19. The V end was cut by 4 bases, the J end by 0 bases, with 15 bases between. This CDR3 comprises 16 residues. CDR1 and CDR2 (germline): MDHEN, SYDVKM. The repertoire was sequenced with immunoSEQ multiplex PCR; TCRdb's copy has only in-frame clones and lacks some. The sample has a few hundred thousand clones, approximately 85% seen once; the top ten hold roughly 6.7%. The sequenced material came from PBMCs or T cells enriched from blood (not recorded which). The chain employs TRBV28 and TRBJ1-1; D gene unclear. This TCR was recovered from a woman between 50 and 59 years old who had been exposed to COVID-19. CDR3 nucleotides: TGTGCCAGCAGTTATTCGGGTGGCCCTATGAACACTGAAGCTTTCTTT. It encodes CASSYSGGPMNTEAFF.